This entry lists 25 T cell receptor beta chains sequenced from one sample in a study of PD-L1 blockade in urothelial cancer. Libraries were prepared by immunoSEQ multiplex PCR; TCRdb keeps only in-frame clonotypes and omits some of them. The sample records around 69,000 clones, less than 95% being singletons. Time point given: peripheral blood 6 weeks after treatment start. Specimen: PBMCs, collected around atezolizumab (anti-PD-L1) treatment. These receptors all stem from an elderly woman with urothelial cancer.

This chain connects TRBV20-1 to TRBJ2-1, with D perhaps TRBD1 (5 bases). The germline V gene has CDR1 DFQATT and CDR2 SNEGSKA (reference sequence). The CDR3 totals 10 residues. Trimming stripped 3 bases from V and 9 bases from J, with 6 bases between. CDR3 nucleotides: TGCAGTGCTAGGGACATTGAGCAGTTCTTC. This sequence encodes CSARDIEQFF.

The chain uses TRBV5-1 and TRBJ2-5, with D possibly being TRBD2 (6 bases). Trimming shortened V by 4 bases and J by 1 base, and 11 bases separated the two germline ends. From germline, CDR1 is SGHRS and CDR2 YFSETQ. CDR3 length: 14 amino acids. The CDR3 sequence: CASSAYGGQETQYF. In nucleotides, the CDR3 is TGCGCCAGCAGCGCGTACGGGGGCCAAGAGACCCAGTACTTC.

The chain joins TRBV6-5 to TRBJ1-2; D unresolved. This CDR3 region has 11 residues. From germline, CDR1 is MNHEY and CDR2 SVGAGI. V dropped 5 bases and J dropped 8 bases, with 9 bases sitting between them. In DNA, the CDR3 is TGTGCCAGCAGTCACAACCAGGGCTACACCTTC. Translating it yields CASSHNQGYTF.

The gene calls are TRBV5-1 and TRBJ2-7; 12 positions match TRBD1. The CDR3 has 15 residues. The junction had 7 bases not matched to a gene; V was cut back by 3 bases and J by 6 bases. Germline values: CDR1 SGHRS, CDR2 YFSETQ. The CDR3 nucleotides read TGCGCCAGCAGCTCCGGGGGACAGGGGGCGTCCGAGCAGTACTTC. Protein product: CASSSGGQGASEQYF.

The chain joins TRBV4-2 to TRBJ1-1; 9 bases agree with TRBD1. The CDR3 spans 15 residues. With 10 bases clipped from V and 3 bases from J, the junction kept 12 bases outside the gene matches. The germline V gene has CDR1 LGHNA and CDR2 YNFKEQ. CDR3 nucleotide sequence: TGTGCCACTCGACAGGGGGGAACTCTGGACACTGAAGCTTTCTTT. It is translated as CATRQGGTLDTEAFF.

This clone was seen once. This chain uses TRBV6-1 with TRBJ2-1; TRBD2 matches 9 bases. V was clipped by 5 bases and J by 6 bases; unmatched bases: 8. The CDR3 contains 15 residues. The germline gives CDR1 MNHNS, CDR2 SASEGT. CDR3 sequence reads: CASSRLAAGVNEQFF. The DNA for the CDR3 is TGTGCCAGCAGTCGACTAGCGGCAGGTGTCAATGAGCAGTTCTTC.

The chain recombines TRBV30 with TRBJ1-5, with unresolved D. Germline CDR1 and CDR2: GTSNPN and SVGIG (reference sequence). Deletions cut 2 bases from V and 5 bases from J, with 16 bases between. This CDR3 has 15 amino acids. CDR3: CAWSFREVGYQPQHF. In DNA form, the CDR3 reads TGTGCCTGGAGTTTCCGGGAGGTTGGCTATCAGCCCCAGCATTTT.

V usage is TRBV5-4 and J usage is TRBJ2-3, with 15 bases fitting TRBD2. The CDR3 runs to 20 residues. Germline CDR1 SGHNT, CDR2 YYREEE (reference sequence). V lost 6 bases to trimming and J lost 2 bases; unmatched junction nucleotides: 16. The CDR3 sequence: CASIPMERTSGRGPTDTQYF. The CDR3 DNA reads as TGTGCCAGCATCCCAATGGAGCGGACTAGCGGGAGGGGCCCCACAGATACGCAGTATTTT.

J is TRBJ1-5 and V is TRBV2; TRBD1 matches 8 bases. CDR1 and CDR2 (germline): SNHLY, FYNNEI. The CDR3 totals 17 residues. The J segment lost 9 bases and the V segment lost 3 bases, leaving 16 bases of the junction unmatched. Written as DNA, the CDR3 is TGTGCCAGCAGTGATGATATTGGAAGGACAGGGATTCGGCCCCAGCATTTT. Amino acids: CASSDDIGRTGIRPQHF.

The chain couples TRBV6-5 to TRBJ2-3; possibly TRBD2 for D (5 bases). The CDR3 extends over 16 amino acids. Germline V gene lookup returns CDR1 MNHEY and CDR2 SVGAGI. Trimming pared 2 bases from V and 1 base from J, leaving 13 bases between. The CDR3 protein is CASSYQPRGGTDTQYF. CDR3 in DNA: TGTGCCAGCAGTTACCAGCCCCGGGGAGGCACAGATACGCAGTATTTT.

The gene calls are TRBV27 and TRBJ2-7, with 7 bases that match TRBD2. Germline V gene data show CDR1 as MNHEY and CDR2 as SMNVEV (reference sequence). Trimming removed 6 bases from V and 0 bases from J; junction bases left unmatched: 5. The CDR3 extends over 14 amino acids. Here the CDR3 reads CASRASGPSYEQYF. For the CDR3, the DNA is TGTGCCAGCAGGGCTAGCGGCCCCTCCTACGAGCAGTACTTC.

The chain uses TRBV18 and TRBJ2-1, with 8 nucleotides matching TRBD2. Per the germline V gene, CDR1 is KGHSH and CDR2 is LQKENI. V was pared by 2 bases and J by 3 bases, with 6 bases of the junction left unmatched. The CDR3 totals 16 residues. The CDR3 DNA sequence: TGTGCCAGCTCACCATTAAGCGGGAGCCTCTACAATGAGCAGTTCTTC. This codes for CASSPLSGSLYNEQFF.

This chain connects TRBV10-3 to TRBJ1-1; a weak D match, TRBD1 (6 bases). Per the germline V gene, CDR1 is ENHRY and CDR2 is SYGVKD. The CDR3 sequence is 14 residues long. V shed 4 bases and J shed 2 bases, with 11 bases lying between them. This CDR3 is CAISVGGVNTEAFF. DNA of the CDR3: TGTGCCATCAGTGTAGGGGGTGTAAACACTGAAGCTTTCTTT.

The genes are TRBV10-1 and TRBJ1-1, with 7 bases fitting TRBD1. The CDR3 has 13 residues. Trimming removed 7 bases from V and 5 bases from J; junction bases left unmatched: 7. The V gene's germline CDR1 is WNHNN and CDR2 SYGVQD (reference sequence). CDR3 nucleotides: TGCGCCAGCACCGAGACAGGGAAAACTGAAGCTTTCTTT. As protein: CASTETGKTEAFF.

The gene calls are TRBV4-2 and TRBJ2-1, with D possibly matching TRBD2 (7 bases). CDR3 length: 18 residues. Between the trimmed V and J ends, which lost 5 bases and 5 bases, there was a span of 25 bases. The germline V gene encodes CDR1 LGHNA and CDR2 YNFKEQ. CDR3 residues: CASSARRGGRGRNNEQFF. CDR3 coding DNA: TGTGCCAGCAGCGCAAGAAGGGGGGGCAGGGGAAGGAACAATGAGCAGTTCTTC.

This clone was seen a handful of times. CDR3 amino acids: CASSPRQGNEQFF. The CDR3, as DNA: TGTGCCAGCAGCCCACGACAGGGTAATGAGCAGTTCTTC. V gene TRBV5-4 combines with J gene TRBJ2-1, with 7 bases lining up with TRBD1. Germline V lookup: CDR1 SGHNT, CDR2 YYREEE (reference sequence). This CDR3 region has 13 residues. V shed 4 bases and J 7 bases; nucleotides not matched to a gene: 5.

The chain employs TRBV19 and TRBJ1-2, with 8 bases aligning to TRBD1. The CDR3 sequence is 14 residues long. With 7 bases clipped from V and 5 bases from J, the junction kept 9 bases outside the gene matches. Germline loops: CDR1 LNHDA, CDR2 SQIVND (reference sequence). As DNA, the CDR3 is TGTGCCAGTACTGCGACAGGGGTTGTTTATGGCTACACCTTC. As protein: CASTATGVVYGYTF. Together with reference TRBV19 and TRBJ1-2, the CDR3 gives the full variable domain: DGGITQSPKYLFRKEGQNVTLSCEQNLNHDAMYWYRQDPGQGLRLIYYSQIVNDFQKGDIAEGYSVSREKKESFPLTVTSAQKNPTAFYLCASTATGVVYGYTFGSGTRLTVV.

This clone showed up just once. The chain joins TRBV18 to TRBJ2-5; 7 nucleotides align to TRBD1. V was pared by 6 bases and J by 2 bases, with 6 bases of the junction left unmatched. Per the germline V gene, CDR1 is KGHSH and CDR2 is LQKENI. The CDR3 covers 14 residues. The CDR3, as DNA: TGTGCCAGCTCCCGGGACAGCTCTCAAGAGACCCAGTACTTC. Its protein is CASSRDSSQETQYF.

V and J are TRBV27 and TRBJ2-3, with 11 bases that match TRBD2. Germline CDR1 is MNHEY and CDR2 is SMNVEV (reference sequence). V lost 5 bases to trimming and J lost 8 bases; unmatched junction nucleotides: 9. The CDR3 runs 15 residues. The CDR3 here is CASSPIAGGLVTQYF. CDR3 coding DNA: TGTGCCAGCAGTCCAATAGCGGGAGGGCTTGTTACGCAGTATTTT.

J is TRBJ2-5 and V is TRBV10-1; D possibly corresponds to TRBD1 (6 bases). V was shortened by 4 bases and J by 5 bases, with 14 bases between the two germline ends. The CDR3 consists of 14 residues. The germline CDR1 and CDR2 sequences are WNHNN and SYGVQD (reference sequence). This chain's CDR3 is CASSATGSGETQYF. DNA for the CDR3: TGCGCCAGCAGTGCAACAGGGTCAGGGGAGACCCAGTACTTC.

The chain carries TRBV5-8 and TRBJ2-1; 13 bases map to TRBD2. The V segment lost 2 bases and the J segment 6 bases; nucleotides outside the gene matches: 5. This CDR3 is built from 16 residues. CDR1 and CDR2 from the germline V gene are SGHTS and YDEGEE. The CDR3 here is CASSLLAGGPFNEQFF. CDR3 DNA: TGTGCCAGCAGCTTACTAGCGGGAGGGCCTTTCAATGAGCAGTTCTTC.

The chain recombines TRBV9 with TRBJ1-1; possible D gene TRBD1, 5 bases. Germline CDR1 is SGDLS and CDR2 is YYNGEE. Trimming pared 0 bases from V and 1 base from J, leaving 10 bases between. This CDR3 is built from 15 residues. CDR3 sequence: CASSVGEGANTEAFF. The CDR3 DNA sequence: TGTGCCAGCAGCGTAGGAGAAGGGGCGAACACTGAAGCTTTCTTT.

The rearrangement joins TRBV6-1 to TRBJ2-1, with TRBD1 matching over 7 bases. The CDR3 loop spans 12 amino acids. The V gene's germline CDR1 is MNHNS and CDR2 SASEGT. Trimming at V came to 6 bases and at J to 11 bases, leaving 7 bases not matched to a gene. The CDR3 sequence: CASSVGQAKQFF. As DNA, the CDR3 is TGTGCCAGCAGCGTAGGACAGGCGAAGCAGTTCTTC.

The chain carries TRBV10-3 and TRBJ2-2; 8 positions agree with TRBD1. CDR1 is ENHRY and CDR2 is SYGVKD in the germline V gene. Unmatched junction bases numbered 7, after V lost 10 bases and J lost 3 bases. CDR3 size: 14 residues. The CDR3 bases are TGTGCCACCCGAGGACAGGGCGACACCGGGGAGCTGTTTTTT. Residues: CATRGQGDTGELFF.

This chain joins TRBV19 and TRBJ1-2; TRBD1 matches 7 bases. In germline, CDR1 is LNHDA, CDR2 SQIVND (reference sequence). CDR3 length equals 12 residues. V lost 6 bases to trimming and J lost 5 bases; unmatched junction nucleotides: 3. CDR3 loop: CASRYRGYGYTF. CDR3 in DNA: TGTGCCAGTAGGTACAGGGGATATGGCTACACCTTC.